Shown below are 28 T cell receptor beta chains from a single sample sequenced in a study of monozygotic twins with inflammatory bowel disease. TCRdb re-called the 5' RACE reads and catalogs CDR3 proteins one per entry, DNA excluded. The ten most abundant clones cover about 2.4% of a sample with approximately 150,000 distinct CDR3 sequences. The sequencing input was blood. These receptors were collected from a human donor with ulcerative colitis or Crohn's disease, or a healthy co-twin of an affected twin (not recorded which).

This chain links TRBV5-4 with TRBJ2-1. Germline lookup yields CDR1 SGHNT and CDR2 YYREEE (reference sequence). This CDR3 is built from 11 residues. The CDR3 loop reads CASRDENEQFF. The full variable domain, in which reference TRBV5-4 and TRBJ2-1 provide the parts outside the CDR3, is ETGVTQSPTHLIKTRGQQVTLRCSSQSGHNTVSWYQQALGQGPQFIFQYYREEENGRGNFPPRFSGLQFPNYSSELNVNALELDDSALYLCASRDENEQFFGPGTRLTVL.

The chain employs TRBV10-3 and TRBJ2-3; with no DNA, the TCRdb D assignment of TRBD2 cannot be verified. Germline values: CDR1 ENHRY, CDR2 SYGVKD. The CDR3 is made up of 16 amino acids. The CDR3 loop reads CATRPASGEATDTQYF.

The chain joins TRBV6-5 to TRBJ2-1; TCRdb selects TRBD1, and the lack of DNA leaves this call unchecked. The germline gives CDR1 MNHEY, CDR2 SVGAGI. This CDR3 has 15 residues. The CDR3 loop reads CASSLDPPDYNEQFF.

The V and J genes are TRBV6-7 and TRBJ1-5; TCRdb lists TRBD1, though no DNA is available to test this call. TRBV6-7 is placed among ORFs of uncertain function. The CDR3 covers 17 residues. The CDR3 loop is CASSYSQTGYSNQPQHF.

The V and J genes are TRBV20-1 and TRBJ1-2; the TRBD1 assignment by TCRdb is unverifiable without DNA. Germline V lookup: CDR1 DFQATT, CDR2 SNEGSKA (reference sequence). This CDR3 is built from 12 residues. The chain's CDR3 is CSASRGLRGYTF.

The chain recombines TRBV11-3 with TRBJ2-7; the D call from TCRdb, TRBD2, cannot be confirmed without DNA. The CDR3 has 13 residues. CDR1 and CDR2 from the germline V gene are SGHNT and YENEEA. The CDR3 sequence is CASSLGLAEEQYF.

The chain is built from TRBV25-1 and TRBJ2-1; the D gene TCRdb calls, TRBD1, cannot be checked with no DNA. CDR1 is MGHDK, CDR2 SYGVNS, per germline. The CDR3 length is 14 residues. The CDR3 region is CASSASRQGNEQFF.

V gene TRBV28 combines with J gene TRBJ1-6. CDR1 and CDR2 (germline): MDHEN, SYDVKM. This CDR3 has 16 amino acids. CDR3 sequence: CASSTPRSGGESPLHF.

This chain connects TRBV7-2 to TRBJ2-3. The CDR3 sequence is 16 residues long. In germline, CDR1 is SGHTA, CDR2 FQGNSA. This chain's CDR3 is CASSLYPRAGTDTQYF.

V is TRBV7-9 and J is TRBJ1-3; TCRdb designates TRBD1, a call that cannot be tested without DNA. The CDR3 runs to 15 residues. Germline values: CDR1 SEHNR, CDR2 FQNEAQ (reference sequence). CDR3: CASSSRRGAGNTIYF.

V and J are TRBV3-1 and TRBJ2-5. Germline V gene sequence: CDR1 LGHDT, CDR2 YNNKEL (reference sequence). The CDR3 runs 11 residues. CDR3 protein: CASSQGGTQYF.

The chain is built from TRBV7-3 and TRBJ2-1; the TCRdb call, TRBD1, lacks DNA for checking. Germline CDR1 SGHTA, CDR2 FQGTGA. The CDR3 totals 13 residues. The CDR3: CASSRTGDNEQFF.

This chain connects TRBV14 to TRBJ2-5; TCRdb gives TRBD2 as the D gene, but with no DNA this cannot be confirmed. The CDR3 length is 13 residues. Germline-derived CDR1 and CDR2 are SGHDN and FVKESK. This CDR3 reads CASRSSGQETQYF.

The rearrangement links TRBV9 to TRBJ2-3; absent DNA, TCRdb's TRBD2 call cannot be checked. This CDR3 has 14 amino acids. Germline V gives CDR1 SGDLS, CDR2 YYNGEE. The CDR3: CASSATNPTDTQYF.

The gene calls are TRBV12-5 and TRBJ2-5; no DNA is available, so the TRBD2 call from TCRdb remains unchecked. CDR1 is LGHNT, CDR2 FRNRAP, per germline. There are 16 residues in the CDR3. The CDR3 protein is CASGTGTSGMRETQYF.

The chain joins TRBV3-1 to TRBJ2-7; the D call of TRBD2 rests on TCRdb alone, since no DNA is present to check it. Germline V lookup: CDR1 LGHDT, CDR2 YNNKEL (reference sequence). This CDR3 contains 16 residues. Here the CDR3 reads CASSSGLAGVRNEQYF.

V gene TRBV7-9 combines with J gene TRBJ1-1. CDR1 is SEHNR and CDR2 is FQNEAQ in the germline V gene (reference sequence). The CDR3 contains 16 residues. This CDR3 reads CASSLGVGRLNTEAFF. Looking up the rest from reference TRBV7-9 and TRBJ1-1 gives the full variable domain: DTGVSQNPRHKITKRGQNVTFRCDPISEHNRLYWYRQTLGQGPEFLTYFQNEAQLEKSRLLSDRFSAERPKGSFSTLEIQRTEQGDSAMYLCASSLGVGRLNTEAFFGQGTRLTVV.

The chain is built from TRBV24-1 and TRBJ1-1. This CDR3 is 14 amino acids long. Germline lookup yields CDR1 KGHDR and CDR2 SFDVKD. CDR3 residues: CATAESPPNTEAFF.

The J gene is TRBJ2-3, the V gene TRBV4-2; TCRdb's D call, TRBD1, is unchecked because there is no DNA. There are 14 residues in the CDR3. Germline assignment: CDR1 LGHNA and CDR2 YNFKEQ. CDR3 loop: CASSQRLQGDTQYF.

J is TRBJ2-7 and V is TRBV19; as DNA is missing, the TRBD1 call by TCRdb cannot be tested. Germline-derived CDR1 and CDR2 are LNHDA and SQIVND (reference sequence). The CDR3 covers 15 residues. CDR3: CASSYTGQGIYEQYF.

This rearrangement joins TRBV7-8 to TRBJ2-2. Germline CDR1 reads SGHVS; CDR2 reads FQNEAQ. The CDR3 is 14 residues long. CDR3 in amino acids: CASSPNSNTGELFF. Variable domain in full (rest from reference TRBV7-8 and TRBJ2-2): GAGVSQSPRYKVAKRGQDVALRCDPISGHVSLFWYQQALGQGPEFLTYFQNEAQLDKSGLPSDRFFAERPEGSVSTLKIQRTQQEDSAVYLCASSPNSNTGELFFGEGSRLTVL.

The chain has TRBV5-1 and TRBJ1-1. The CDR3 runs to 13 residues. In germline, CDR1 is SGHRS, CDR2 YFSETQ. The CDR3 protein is CASSLVSGTEAFF.

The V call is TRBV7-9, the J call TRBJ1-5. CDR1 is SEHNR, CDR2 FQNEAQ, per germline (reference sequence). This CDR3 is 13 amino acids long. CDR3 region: CASSSLGDQPQHF. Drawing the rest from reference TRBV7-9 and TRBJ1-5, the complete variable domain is DTGVSQNPRHKITKRGQNVTFRCDPISEHNRLYWYRQTLGQGPEFLTYFQNEAQLEKSRLLSDRFSAERPKGSFSTLEIQRTEQGDSAMYLCASSSLGDQPQHFGDGTRLSIL.

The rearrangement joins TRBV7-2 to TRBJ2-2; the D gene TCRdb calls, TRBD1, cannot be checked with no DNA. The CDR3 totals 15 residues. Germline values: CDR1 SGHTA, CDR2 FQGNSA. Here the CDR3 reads CASSQTGGYTGELFF.

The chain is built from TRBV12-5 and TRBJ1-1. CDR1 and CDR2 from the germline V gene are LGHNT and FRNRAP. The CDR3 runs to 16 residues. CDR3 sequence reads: CASGFLLAAMNTEAFF.

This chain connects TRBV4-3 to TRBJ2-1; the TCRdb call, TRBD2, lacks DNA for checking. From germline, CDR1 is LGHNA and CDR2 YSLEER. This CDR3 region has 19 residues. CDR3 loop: CASSESSIAGGTTRTEQFF.

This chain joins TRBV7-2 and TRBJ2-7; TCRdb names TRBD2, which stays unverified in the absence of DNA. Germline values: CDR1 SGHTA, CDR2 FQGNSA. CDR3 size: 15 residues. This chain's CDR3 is CASSLGAGPSYEQYF.

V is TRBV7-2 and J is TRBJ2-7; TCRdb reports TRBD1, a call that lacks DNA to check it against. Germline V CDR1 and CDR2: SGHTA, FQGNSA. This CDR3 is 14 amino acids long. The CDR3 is CASSPGQLHYEQYF.